This TCR beta chain was retrieved from a study of blood T cell repertoires in COVID-19 (dated by TCRdb to about 2020). At the level of the whole study: Collaborator samples came from the United States, Italy and Spain and covered acute and convalescent phases of COVID-19. The prospective study material was composed of cDNA or gDNA derived from T cells, B-cell-depleted T cells, or PBMCs. Deeply sampled blood TCRbeta repertoires from subjects exposed to, actively infected with, or recovered from COVID-19 were included in the dataset. The repertoires were released in a freely available public database intended as a resource for research on the immune response to SARS-CoV-2. The samples were drawn from the first 160 participants of the ongoing ImmuneRACE study and from over 950 subjects provided by 6 global collaborators. The sample metadata nearly always contained a de-identified subject ID, COVID-19 status, age in years and sex. Where HLA class I and class II types were available, the types were taken from metadata supplied by the sample provider, not from assay-based typing. The research as a whole found: The quantity of clinical and demographic metadata differed by source and by participant and was supplied without curation.

Concerning this clone itself: Its recognized antigen is unknown. The input lacks base qualities; no much larger clone sits a single base away.

Collaborating institutions collected whole blood in K2EDTA tubes following their own protocols. For TCRbeta analysis, collaborators shipped samples in one of three forms: frozen whole blood, isolated PBMCs, or DNA extracted from either of those sample types. Ends trimmed: V by 6 bases, J by 6 bases; bases unmatched to a gene: 9. Taken from cysteine to phenylalanine, the CDR3 has 15 residues. Only the CDR3 DNA is retained, 45 bases long and in frame from the first base. The germline V gene (reference sequence) supplies CDR1 GTSNPN and CDR2 SVGIG. TCRbeta CDR3 regions were amplified from genomic DNA using the immunoSEQ Assay, a bias-controlled multiplex PCR. The published analysis was carried out like this. Within the assay, amplification of reference gene primers was used to estimate how many nucleated cells each sample contained. Sequence reads were collapsed and filtered to measure the absolute abundance of every unique TCRbeta CDR3 rearrangement. Productive Simpson clonality was computed per sample as the square root of Simpson's diversity index over productive rearrangements. Sourced from immuneACCESS, this table was stored by TCRdb with only in-frame sequences that have V and J called. A share of the clones is absent; for the studies checked, an unresolved V gene accounts for under half, and the remainder has no known explanation. D and trimming were read from the DNA, whereas the V and J calls and clone size are those reported in that table. In this sample the table shows roughly 200,000 clones, 80% to 90% of which occur a single time. The top ten hold 1.5% of the sample.

The chain employs TRBV30 and TRBJ1-5, with 12 middle bases fitting TRBD1. The sequenced material came from peripheral blood. The TCR originated in a man younger than 35 with active or convalescent COVID-19. The DNA sequence is as follows: TGTGCCTGTACTCCAGGGACAGGGGGCATTCAGCCCCAGCATTTT. It is translated as CACTPGTGGIQPQHF.